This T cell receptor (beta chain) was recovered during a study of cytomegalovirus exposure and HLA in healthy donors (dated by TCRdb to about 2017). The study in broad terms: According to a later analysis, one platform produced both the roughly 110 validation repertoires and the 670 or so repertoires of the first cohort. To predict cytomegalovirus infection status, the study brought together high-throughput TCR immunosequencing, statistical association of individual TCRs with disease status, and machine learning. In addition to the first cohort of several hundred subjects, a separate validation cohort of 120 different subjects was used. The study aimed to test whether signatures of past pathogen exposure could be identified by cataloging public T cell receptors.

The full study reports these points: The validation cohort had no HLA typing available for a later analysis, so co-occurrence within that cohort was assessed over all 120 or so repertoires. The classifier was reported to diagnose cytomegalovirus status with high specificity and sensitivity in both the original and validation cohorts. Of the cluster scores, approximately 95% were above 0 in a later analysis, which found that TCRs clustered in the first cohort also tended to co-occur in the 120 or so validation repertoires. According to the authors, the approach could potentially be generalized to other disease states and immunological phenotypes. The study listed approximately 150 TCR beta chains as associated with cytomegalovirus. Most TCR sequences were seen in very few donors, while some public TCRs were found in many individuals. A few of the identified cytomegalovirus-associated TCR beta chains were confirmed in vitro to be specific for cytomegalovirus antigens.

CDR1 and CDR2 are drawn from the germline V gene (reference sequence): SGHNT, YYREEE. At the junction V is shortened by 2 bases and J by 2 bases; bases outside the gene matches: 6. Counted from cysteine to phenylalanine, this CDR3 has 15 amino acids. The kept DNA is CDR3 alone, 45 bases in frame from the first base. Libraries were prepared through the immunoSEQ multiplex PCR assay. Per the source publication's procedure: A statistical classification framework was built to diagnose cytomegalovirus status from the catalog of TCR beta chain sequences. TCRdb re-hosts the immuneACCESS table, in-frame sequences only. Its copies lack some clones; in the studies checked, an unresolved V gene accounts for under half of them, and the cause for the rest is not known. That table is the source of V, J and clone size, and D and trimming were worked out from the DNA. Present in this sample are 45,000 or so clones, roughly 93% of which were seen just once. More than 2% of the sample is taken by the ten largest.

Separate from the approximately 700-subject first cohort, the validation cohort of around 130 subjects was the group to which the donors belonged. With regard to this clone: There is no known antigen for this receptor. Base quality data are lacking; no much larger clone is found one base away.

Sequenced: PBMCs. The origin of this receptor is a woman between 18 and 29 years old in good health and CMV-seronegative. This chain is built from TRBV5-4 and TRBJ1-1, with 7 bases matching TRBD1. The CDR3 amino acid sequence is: CASSFRDSLNTEAFF. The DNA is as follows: TGTGCCAGCAGCTTTAGGGACAGCTTAAACACTGAAGCTTTCTTT.